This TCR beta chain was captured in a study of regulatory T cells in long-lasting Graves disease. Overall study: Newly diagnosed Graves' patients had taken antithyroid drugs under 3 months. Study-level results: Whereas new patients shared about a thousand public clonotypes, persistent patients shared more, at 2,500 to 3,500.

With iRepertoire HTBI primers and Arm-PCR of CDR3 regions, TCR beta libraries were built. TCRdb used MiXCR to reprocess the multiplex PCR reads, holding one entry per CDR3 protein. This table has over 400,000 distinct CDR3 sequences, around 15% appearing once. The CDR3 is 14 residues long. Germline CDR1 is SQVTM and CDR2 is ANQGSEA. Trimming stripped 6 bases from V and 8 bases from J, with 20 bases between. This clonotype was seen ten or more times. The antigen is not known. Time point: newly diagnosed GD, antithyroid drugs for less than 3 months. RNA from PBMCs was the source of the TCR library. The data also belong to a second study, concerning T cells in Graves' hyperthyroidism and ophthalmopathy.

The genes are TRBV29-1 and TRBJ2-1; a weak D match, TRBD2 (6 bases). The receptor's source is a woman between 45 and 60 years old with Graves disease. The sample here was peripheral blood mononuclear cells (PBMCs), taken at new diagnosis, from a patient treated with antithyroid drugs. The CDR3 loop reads CSVAGRDSGYEQFF. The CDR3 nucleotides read TGCAGCGTCGCGGGACGGGACTCCGGGTATGAGCAGTTCTTC.